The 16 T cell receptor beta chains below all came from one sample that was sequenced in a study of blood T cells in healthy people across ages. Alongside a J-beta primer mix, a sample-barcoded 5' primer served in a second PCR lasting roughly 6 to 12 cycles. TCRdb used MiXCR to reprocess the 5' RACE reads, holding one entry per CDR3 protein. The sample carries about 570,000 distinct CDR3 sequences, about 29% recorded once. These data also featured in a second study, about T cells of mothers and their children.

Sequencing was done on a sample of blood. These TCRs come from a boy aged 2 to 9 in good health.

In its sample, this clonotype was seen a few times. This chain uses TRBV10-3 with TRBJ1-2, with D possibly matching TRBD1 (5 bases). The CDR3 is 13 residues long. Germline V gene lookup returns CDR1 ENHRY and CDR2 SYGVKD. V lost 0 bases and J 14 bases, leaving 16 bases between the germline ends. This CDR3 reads CAISESRGPSYTF. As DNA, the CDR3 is TGTGCCATCAGTGAGTCGCGGGGACCGAGTTATACCTTC.

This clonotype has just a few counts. CDR3 loop: CASSLGGAGTSGVLRETQYF. Here the CDR3 DNA reads TGCGCCAGCAGCTTGGGGGGGGCCGGGACTAGCGGAGTTCTGAGAGAGACCCAGTACTTC. V usage is TRBV5-1 and J usage is TRBJ2-5; TRBD2 aligns across 11 bases. Germline V CDR1 and CDR2: SGHRS, YFSETQ. The CDR3 length is 20 residues. The trim removed 0 bases at V and 4 bases at J, leaving 17 bases unmatched.

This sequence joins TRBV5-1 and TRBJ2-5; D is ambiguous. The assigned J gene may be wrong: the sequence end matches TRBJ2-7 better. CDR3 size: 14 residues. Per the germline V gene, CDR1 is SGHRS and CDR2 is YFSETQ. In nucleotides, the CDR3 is TGCGCCAGCAGCTTAGACTGGATCTCCTACGAGCAGTACTTC. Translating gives CASSLDWISYEQYF.

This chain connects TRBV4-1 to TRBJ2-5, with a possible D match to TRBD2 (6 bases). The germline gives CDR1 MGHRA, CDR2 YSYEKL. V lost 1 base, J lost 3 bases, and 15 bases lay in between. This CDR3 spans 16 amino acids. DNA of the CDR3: TGCGCCAGCAGCCAAGTTGGTACGGGAGAGGAAGAGACCCAGTACTTC. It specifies CASSQVGTGEEETQYF.

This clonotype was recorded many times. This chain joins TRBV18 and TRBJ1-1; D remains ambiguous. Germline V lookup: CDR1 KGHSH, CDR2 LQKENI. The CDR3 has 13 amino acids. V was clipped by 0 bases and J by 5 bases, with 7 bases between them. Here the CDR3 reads CASSPPGKTEAFF. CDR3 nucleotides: TGTGCCAGCTCACCACCGGGGAAGACTGAAGCTTTCTTT.

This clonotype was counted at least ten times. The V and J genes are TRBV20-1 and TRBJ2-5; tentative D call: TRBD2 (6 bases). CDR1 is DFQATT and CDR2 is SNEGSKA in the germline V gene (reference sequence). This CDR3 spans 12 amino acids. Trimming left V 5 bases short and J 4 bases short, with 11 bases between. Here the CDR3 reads CSAGRGGETQYF. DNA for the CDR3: TGCAGTGCTGGGCGGGGTGGAGAGACCCAGTACTTC.

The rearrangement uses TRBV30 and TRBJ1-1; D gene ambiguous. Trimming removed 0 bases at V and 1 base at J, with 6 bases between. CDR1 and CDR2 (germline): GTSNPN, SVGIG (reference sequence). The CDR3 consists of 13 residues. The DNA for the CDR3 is TGTGCCTGGAGTGTGGCGTGGAACACTGAAGCTTTCTTT. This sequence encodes CAWSVAWNTEAFF. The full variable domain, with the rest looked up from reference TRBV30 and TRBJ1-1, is SQTIHQWPATLVQPVGSPLSLECTVEGTSNPNLYWYRQAAGRGLQLLFYSVGIGQISSEVPQNLSASRPQDRQFILSSKKLLLSDSGFYLCAWSVAWNTEAFFGQGTRLTVV.

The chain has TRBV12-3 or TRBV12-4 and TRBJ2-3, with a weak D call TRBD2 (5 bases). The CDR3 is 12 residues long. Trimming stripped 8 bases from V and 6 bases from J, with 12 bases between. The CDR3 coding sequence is TGTGCCAGCGGCCTCTCGGGGGATACGCAGTATTTT. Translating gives CASGLSGDTQYF.

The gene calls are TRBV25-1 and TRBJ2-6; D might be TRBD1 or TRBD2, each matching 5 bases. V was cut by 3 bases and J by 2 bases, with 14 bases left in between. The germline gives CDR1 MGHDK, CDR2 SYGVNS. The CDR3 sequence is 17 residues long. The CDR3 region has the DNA TGTGCCAGCAGTGATGAGGGTGGGGCAGCTGGGGCCAACGTCCTGACTTTC. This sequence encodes CASSDEGGAAGANVLTF.

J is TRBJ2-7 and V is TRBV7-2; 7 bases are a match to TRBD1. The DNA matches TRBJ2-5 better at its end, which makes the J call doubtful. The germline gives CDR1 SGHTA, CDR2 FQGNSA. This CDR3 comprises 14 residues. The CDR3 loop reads CASSAGTAGRTQYF. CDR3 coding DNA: TGTGCCAGCAGCGCCGGGACAGCCGGCCGGACCCAGTACTTC.

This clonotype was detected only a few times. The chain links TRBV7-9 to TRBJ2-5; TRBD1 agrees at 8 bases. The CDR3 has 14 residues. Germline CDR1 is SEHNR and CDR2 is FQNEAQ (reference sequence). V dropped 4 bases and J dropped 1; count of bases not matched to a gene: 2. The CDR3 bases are TGTGCCAGCAGCTGGGACAGGAGCCAAGAGACCCAGTACTTC. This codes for CASSWDRSQETQYF. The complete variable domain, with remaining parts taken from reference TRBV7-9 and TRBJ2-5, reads DTGVSQNPRHKITKRGQNVTFRCDPISEHNRLYWYRQTLGQGPEFLTYFQNEAQLEKSRLLSDRFSAERPKGSFSTLEIQRTEQGDSAMYLCASSWDRSQETQYFGPGTRLLVL.

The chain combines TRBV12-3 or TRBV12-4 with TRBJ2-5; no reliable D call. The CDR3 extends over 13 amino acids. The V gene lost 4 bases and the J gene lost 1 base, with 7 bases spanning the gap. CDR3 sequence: CASSSYSQETQYF. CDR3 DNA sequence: TGTGCCAGCAGTTCGTACAGCCAAGAGACCCAGTACTTC.

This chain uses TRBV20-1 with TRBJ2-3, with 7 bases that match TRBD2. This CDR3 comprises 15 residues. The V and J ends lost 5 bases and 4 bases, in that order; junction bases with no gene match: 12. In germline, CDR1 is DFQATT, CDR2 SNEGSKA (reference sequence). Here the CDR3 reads CSAPPRTSSSDTQYF. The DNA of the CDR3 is TGCAGTGCTCCACCCAGGACTAGTTCATCAGATACGCAGTATTTT.

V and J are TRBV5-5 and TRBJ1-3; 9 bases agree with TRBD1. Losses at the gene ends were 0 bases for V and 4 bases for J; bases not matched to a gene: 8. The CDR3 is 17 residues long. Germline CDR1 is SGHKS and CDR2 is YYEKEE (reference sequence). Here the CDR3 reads CASSLALTGGSGNTIYF. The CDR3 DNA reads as TGTGCCAGCAGCTTGGCCCTGACAGGGGGATCAGGAAACACCATATATTTT. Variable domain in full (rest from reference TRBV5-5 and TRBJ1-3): DAGVTQSPTHLIKTRGQQVTLRCSPISGHKSVSWYQQVLGQGPQFIFQYYEKEERGRGNFPDRFSARQFPNYSSELNVNALLLGDSALYLCASSLALTGGSGNTIYFGEGSWLTVV.

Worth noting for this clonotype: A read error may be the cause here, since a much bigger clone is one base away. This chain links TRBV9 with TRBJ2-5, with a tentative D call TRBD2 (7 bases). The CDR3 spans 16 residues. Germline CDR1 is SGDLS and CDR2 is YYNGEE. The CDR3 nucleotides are TGTGCCAGCAGCGTTGGGGGGGCAACGTACCAAGAGAGCCAGTACTTC. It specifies CASSVGGATYQESQYF.

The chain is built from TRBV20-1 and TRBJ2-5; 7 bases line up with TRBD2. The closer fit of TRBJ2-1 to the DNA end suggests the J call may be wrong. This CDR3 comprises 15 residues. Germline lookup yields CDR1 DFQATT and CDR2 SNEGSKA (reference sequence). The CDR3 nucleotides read TGCAGTGCTCACTCGGCGCCTAGCGGTAGGTCAGAGCAGTTCTTC. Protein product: CSAHSAPSGRSEQFF.